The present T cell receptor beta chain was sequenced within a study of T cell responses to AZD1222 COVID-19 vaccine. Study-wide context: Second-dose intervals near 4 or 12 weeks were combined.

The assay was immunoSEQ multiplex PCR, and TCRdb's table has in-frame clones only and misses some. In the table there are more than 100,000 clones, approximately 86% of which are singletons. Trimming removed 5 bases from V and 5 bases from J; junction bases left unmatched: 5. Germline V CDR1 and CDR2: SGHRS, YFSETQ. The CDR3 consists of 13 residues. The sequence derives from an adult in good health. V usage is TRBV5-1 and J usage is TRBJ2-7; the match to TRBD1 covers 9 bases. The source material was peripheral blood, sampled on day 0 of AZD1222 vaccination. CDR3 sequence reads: CASRGQGDHEQYF. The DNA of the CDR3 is TGCGCCAGCAGGGGACAGGGCGACCACGAGCAGTACTTC.